The 21 T cell receptor beta chains in this list originate from one sample, sequenced in a study of shared clonotypes between healthy human individuals. Assay used: immunoSEQ multiplex PCR; TCRdb lists only in-frame clones, some missing. The table shows roughly 1.5 million clones, with 95% to 99% occurring only once. Sequenced input: naive CD4+ T cells sorted from blood. Subset described: CD45RA+ positively selected. These TCRs come from a man aged 30 to 39 in good health.

This clone was observed once. CDR3 nucleotides: TGTGCCAGCCGGCGACAGTCGAACACCGGGGAGCTGTTTTTT. This codes for CASRRQSNTGELFF. J is TRBJ2-2 and V is TRBV6-1; maybe TRBD1 (5 bases). CDR3 length equals 14 residues. The germline V gene has CDR1 MNHNS and CDR2 SASEGT. V was clipped by 8 bases and J by 0 bases, with 10 bases between them.

The rearrangement joins TRBV28 to TRBJ2-7; D gene uncertain. The CDR3 is 14 amino acids. Germline V gene lookup returns CDR1 MDHEN and CDR2 SYDVKM. Trimming removed 1 base from V and 6 bases from J, with 13 bases in between. The CDR3 DNA is TGTGCCAGCAGTTTATTATTGGTTCGTGGCGAGCAGTACTTC. Amino acid sequence: CASSLLLVRGEQYF.

The chain couples TRBV9 to TRBJ2-1, with a possible D match to TRBD1 (6 bases). Looked up from germline, CDR1 is SGDLS and CDR2 is YYNGEE. V was clipped by 4 bases and J by 2 bases, with 16 bases between them. This CDR3 has 16 residues. The CDR3 loop reads CASSPSVGAAYNEQFF. The CDR3 bases are TGTGCCAGCAGCCCGAGCGTGGGGGCGGCCTACAATGAGCAGTTCTTC.

This clone was counted a few times. The chain joins TRBV7-9 to TRBJ1-2; D is ambiguous. The CDR3 has 13 residues. Germline V CDR1 and CDR2: SEHNR, FQNEAQ (reference sequence). V was cut by 5 bases and J by 7 bases, with 14 bases left in between. The CDR3 nucleotides read TGTGCCAGCAGCCTTGACGGTGTGCTTGGCTACACCTTC. It yields the protein CASSLDGVLGYTF.

The chain employs TRBV28 and TRBJ2-7; D uncertain. This CDR3 spans 12 amino acids. In germline, CDR1 is MDHEN, CDR2 SYDVKM. V was shortened by 3 bases and J by 5 bases, with 8 bases between the two germline ends. The CDR3 bases are TGTGCCAGCAGTTTTACGGTGAACGAGCAGTACTTC. This sequence encodes CASSFTVNEQYF.

The chain uses TRBV30 and TRBJ2-7, with D perhaps TRBD1 (5 bases). V lost 4 bases, J lost 4 bases, and 29 bases lay in between. There are 18 residues in the CDR3. In germline, CDR1 is GTSNPN, CDR2 SVGIG (reference sequence). The CDR3: CAWTDGLFQGRPPYEQYF. The DNA for the CDR3 is TGTGCCTGGACCGACGGCCTCTTTCAGGGTCGTCCACCTTACGAGCAGTACTTC. The whole variable domain, filled in from reference TRBV30 and TRBJ2-7, reads SQTIHQWPATLVQPVGSPLSLECTVEGTSNPNLYWYRQAAGRGLQLLFYSVGIGQISSEVPQNLSASRPQDRQFILSSKKLLLSDSGFYLCAWTDGLFQGRPPYEQYFGPGTRLTVT.

The V gene is TRBV6-5, the J gene TRBJ2-3; TRBD2 is a possible D gene (5 bases). The germline gives CDR1 MNHEY, CDR2 SVGAGI. The CDR3 contains 14 residues. The V and J ends lost 6 bases and 7 bases respectively, with 17 bases between them. In nucleotides, the CDR3 is TGTGCCAGCAGACCGACCCTGACTACCTATACGCAGTATTTT. Its protein is CASRPTLTTYTQYF.

The rearrangement joins TRBV10-3 to TRBJ1-2; D not certain. Germline CDR1 reads ENHRY; CDR2 reads SYGVKD. Trimming cost V 1 base and J 6 bases, with 9 bases left between them. The CDR3 spans 13 residues. In DNA, the CDR3 is TGTGCCATCAGTGAGTGGGCAGGTCATGGCTACACCTTC. This sequence encodes CAISEWAGHGYTF.

The rearrangement joins TRBV15 to TRBJ1-5, with 8 bases lining up with TRBD1. This CDR3 has 14 amino acids. The V gene's germline CDR1 is LNHNV and CDR2 YYDKDF (reference sequence). Trimming cost V 8 bases and J 5 bases; bases outside gene matches: 8. The DNA of the CDR3 is TGTGCCACCTCACTGACAGGGGCCGATCAGCCCCAGCATTTT. This translates into CATSLTGADQPQHF.

As for this clone: The same CDR3 also results from other DNA sequences found in this sample. The J gene is TRBJ2-3, the V gene TRBV18; a possible D gene is TRBD2 (6 bases). V lost 3 bases, J lost 0 bases, and 7 bases lay in between. Germline V gene lookup returns CDR1 KGHSH and CDR2 LQKENI. This CDR3 comprises 14 residues. CDR3 amino acids: CASSPSGSTDTQYF. CDR3 nucleotides: TGTGCCAGCTCACCTAGCGGAAGCACAGATACGCAGTATTTT.

This chain uses TRBV2 with TRBJ2-5, with TRBD2 identical over 13 bases. The CDR3 loop spans 18 amino acids. Germline V lookup: CDR1 SNHLY, CDR2 FYNNEI. V shed 4 bases, J shed 2 bases, and the junction held 10 bases outside the gene matches. DNA for the CDR3: TGTGCCAGCAGTGGGGGACTAGCGGGATCTTTTAAACAAGAGACCCAGTACTTC. Its protein product is CASSGGLAGSFKQETQYF.

Notes on this clone: Other nucleotide sequences in the sample specify the same CDR3. The chain links TRBV5-1 to TRBJ2-3; D is possibly TRBD2 (5 bases). Trimming took off 3 bases at V and 0 bases at J, with 8 bases between the two ends. CDR3 length: 14 amino acids. The germline CDR1 and CDR2 sequences are SGHRS and YFSETQ. The CDR3, as DNA: TGCGCCAGCAGCTCCAGCGGTAGCACAGATACGCAGTATTTT. Its translation: CASSSSGSTDTQYF.

V is TRBV12-5 and J is TRBJ2-3, with 9 bases identical to TRBD2. Trimming took 1 base from V and 2 from J; bases not matched to a gene: 4. In germline, CDR1 is LGHNT, CDR2 FRNRAP. The CDR3 runs 16 residues. Written as DNA, the CDR3 is TGTGCTAGTGGTTTGGCCATAGCGGGAGTCACAGATACGCAGTATTTT. It encodes CASGLAIAGVTDTQYF.

The chain employs TRBV4-3 and TRBJ1-1; the D gene is possibly TRBD1 (6 bases). Trimming cost V 3 bases and J 0 bases, with 8 bases left between them. Germline V CDR1 and CDR2: LGHNA, YSLEER. The CDR3 loop spans 14 amino acids. The CDR3 spells CASSQNRVNTEAFF. As DNA, the CDR3 is TGCGCCAGCAGCCAGAACAGGGTGAACACTGAAGCTTTCTTT.

The sample holds one count of this clone. The sample contains more than one DNA sequence encoding this CDR3. The gene calls are TRBV18 and TRBJ1-5, with TRBD1 identical over 9 bases. This CDR3 contains 14 residues. The J segment lost 4 bases and the V segment lost 4 bases, leaving 2 bases of the junction unmatched. In germline, CDR1 is KGHSH, CDR2 LQKENI. The CDR3 DNA sequence: TGTGCCAGCTCACGGGACAGGGATAATCAGCCCCAGCATTTT. Protein product: CASSRDRDNQPQHF.

The V gene is TRBV11-2, the J gene TRBJ1-3; TRBD1 agrees at 11 bases. The germline V gene has CDR1 SGHAT and CDR2 FQNNGV. The CDR3 sequence is 16 residues long. With 3 bases clipped from V and 4 bases from J, the junction kept 5 bases outside the gene matches. DNA of the CDR3: TGTGCCAGCAGCTTGTCTAGGACAGGGGGCGGAAACACCATATATTTT. Its protein product is CASSLSRTGGGNTIYF. The full variable domain, in which reference TRBV11-2 and TRBJ1-3 provide the parts outside the CDR3, is EAGVAQSPRYKIIEKRQSVAFWCNPISGHATLYWYQQILGQGPKLLIQFQNNGVVDDSQLPKDRFSAERLKGVDSTLKIQPAKLEDSAVYLCASSLSRTGGGNTIYFGEGSWLTVV.

The V and J genes are TRBV28 and TRBJ1-2; D is uncertain. This CDR3 region has 13 residues. V lost 6 bases, J lost 2 bases, and 10 bases lay in between. Germline CDR1 MDHEN, CDR2 SYDVKM. CDR3 sequence: CASSVSTNYGYTF. CDR3 DNA sequence: TGTGCCAGCAGCGTAAGCACAAACTATGGCTACACCTTC.

The DNA of the CDR3 is TGTGCCAGCAGCCTACAGGGGGATACGGCGACCCAGTACTTC. It yields the protein CASSLQGDTATQYF. The V and J genes are TRBV27 and TRBJ2-5; 8 bases match TRBD1. V dropped 6 bases and J dropped 7; count of bases not matched to a gene: 10. CDR1 is MNHEY and CDR2 is SMNVEV in the germline V gene (reference sequence). The CDR3 is 14 amino acids.

As DNA, the CDR3 is TGTGCCAGCAGCCCGGACAGGGTCACCGGGGAGCTGTTTTTT. It is translated as CASSPDRVTGELFF. This chain joins TRBV27 and TRBJ2-2; TRBD1 agrees at 8 bases. The trim removed 6 bases at V and 4 bases at J, leaving 4 bases unmatched. This CDR3 has 14 amino acids. Germline assignment: CDR1 MNHEY and CDR2 SMNVEV (reference sequence).

This chain joins TRBV19 and TRBJ2-6, with D perhaps TRBD1 or TRBD2 (5 bases each). The CDR3 covers 18 residues. V lost 1 base and J lost 0, with 13 bases in between. Germline CDR1 reads LNHDA; CDR2 reads SQIVND (reference sequence). CDR3 DNA: TGTGCCAGTAGTATAGGAGGGACGGGTAGCTCTGGGGCCAACGTCCTGACTTTC. It specifies CASSIGGTGSSGANVLTF.

CDR3 amino acids: CASSGGGSSYEQYF. The DNA for the CDR3 is TGTGCCAGCAGCGGAGGGGGAAGCTCCTACGAGCAGTACTTC. V gene TRBV4-2 combines with J gene TRBJ2-7; D might be TRBD1 or TRBD2, each matching 6 bases. This CDR3 has 14 amino acids. From germline, CDR1 is LGHNA and CDR2 YNFKEQ. The V and J ends lost 5 bases and 0 bases respectively, with 11 bases between them.